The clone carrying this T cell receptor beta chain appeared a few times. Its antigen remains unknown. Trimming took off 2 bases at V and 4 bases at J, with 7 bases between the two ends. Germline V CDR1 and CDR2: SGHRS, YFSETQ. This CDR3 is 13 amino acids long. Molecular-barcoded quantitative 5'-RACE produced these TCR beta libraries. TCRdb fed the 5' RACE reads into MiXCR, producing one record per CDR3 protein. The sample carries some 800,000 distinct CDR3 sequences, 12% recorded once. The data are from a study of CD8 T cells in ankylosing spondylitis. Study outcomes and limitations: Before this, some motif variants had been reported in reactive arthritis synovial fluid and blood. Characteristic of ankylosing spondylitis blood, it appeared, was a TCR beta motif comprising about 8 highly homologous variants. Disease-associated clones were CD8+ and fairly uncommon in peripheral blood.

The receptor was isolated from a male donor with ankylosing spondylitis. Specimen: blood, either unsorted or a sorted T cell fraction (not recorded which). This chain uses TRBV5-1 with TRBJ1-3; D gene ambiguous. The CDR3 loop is CASSFTAGNTIYF. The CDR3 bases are TGCGCCAGCAGCTTCACAGCCGGAAACACCATATATTTT.